A selection of T cell receptor beta chains follows, all from one sample in a study of blood T cell repertoires in COVID-19. Data came from immunoSEQ multiplex PCR; TCRdb stores just in-frame clones and leaves some out. The profile shows more than 200,000 clones, around 80% of them singletons. Material: peripheral blood. These receptors were taken from a woman aged 40 to 49 who had recovered from COVID-19. Each CDR3 is given without its conserved first and last residue. The order of the fields is CDR3 length, J gene, V gene, D gene, clone size, CDR3 protein. The D gene is left open where the match is weak. Not all rows give a size; the values are once, few, many and, for expanded clones, a class.

10,TRBJ1-1,TRBV11-2,-,-,ASSWSGTEAF
13,TRBJ1-2,TRBV6-5,-,-,ASSPETQGSFGYT
12,TRBJ1-2,TRBV5-5,-,few,ASSLSGGIYGYT
9,TRBJ1-1,TRBV6-5,TRBD1,-,ASSRDREAF
13,TRBJ2-7,TRBV7-2,-,-,ASSRQGQNGYEQY
14,TRBJ2-3,TRBV27,TRBD2,-,ASRTLSGGVRDTQY
12,TRBJ1-6,TRBV18,-,-,ASSPNRDGSPLH
11,TRBJ1-1,TRBV14,-,-,ASSRVSNTEAF
16,TRBJ2-6,TRBV25-1,TRBD1,-,ASSESGQAFSGANVLT
17,TRBJ2-1,TRBV9,TRBD1,-,ASSPLEYRGFTSYNEQF
13,TRBJ1-4,TRBV9,TRBD1,-,ASSGGQGAGEKLF
13,TRBJ2-2,TRBV24-1,TRBD1,-,ATGRDRGRTGELF
14,TRBJ2-4,TRBV6-2/TRBV6-3,-,-,ASSRAGALAKNIQY
10,TRBJ1-2,TRBV24-1,-,-,ATSEANYGYT
13,TRBJ1-2,TRBV7-2,TRBD1,-,ASSSTPDRRKGYT
14,TRBJ1-2,TRBV7-8,-,-,ASSIPSDRKNYGYT
11,TRBJ1-4,TRBV12-3/TRBV12-4,-,-,ASSLRQGEKLF
13,TRBJ2-7,TRBV20-1,-,few,SASTRAIGDDEQY
9,TRBJ2-5,TRBV20-1,-,-,SATSYQTQY
14,TRBJ1-2,TRBV10-3,-,once,AINAGASAANYGYT
13,TRBJ2-7,TRBV7-2,TRBD2,few,ASSPTIGGAGEQY
11,TRBJ1-5,TRBV2,-,-,ASRDDRNQPQH
16,TRBJ1-6,TRBV19,-,-,ASSISGQGSHIGSPLH
12,TRBJ1-1,TRBV18,TRBD1,-,ASSPNRGETEAF
15,TRBJ1-6,TRBV7-8,TRBD1,-,ASRGTGTLTGNSPLH
13,TRBJ2-1,TRBV4-3,TRBD2,-,ASSPLAGSLSEQF
13,TRBJ2-3,TRBV10-3,-,-,AISANIRGTNTQY
10,TRBJ1-6,TRBV30,-,-,AWNRDNSPLH
9,TRBJ1-2,TRBV7-9,-,-,ASSLDEGCT
11,TRBJ2-1,TRBV3-1/TRBV3-2,TRBD2,-,ASSLGLAGEQF
15,TRBJ1-1,TRBV28,TRBD1,-,ASSLSAGGSVNTEAF
12,TRBJ1-3,TRBV19,-,once,ASSIRSSGNTIY
14,TRBJ2-1,TRBV5-1,TRBD1,-,ASSLVEGASYNEQF
14,TRBJ2-3,TRBV5-4,TRBD1,once,ASSNPTGDGADTQY
13,TRBJ2-1,TRBV2,TRBD2,once,ASSDLAGEYNEQF
15,TRBJ2-3,TRBV19,-,-,ASSIIGGGYGGDTQY
11,TRBJ2-1,TRBV2,-,-,ASSEALMDEQF
14,TRBJ2-3,TRBV4-1,TRBD1,-,ASSHKGAAGTDTQY
13,TRBJ2-3,TRBV3-1/TRBV3-2,TRBD1,-,ASSQGTGSTDTQY
12,TRBJ2-4,TRBV10-3,TRBD1,-,AISETTGERIQY
13,TRBJ1-2,TRBV24-1,TRBD1,-,ATSGGTGAPEGYT
14,TRBJ2-2,TRBV19,-,-,ASSPETAGAAGELF
12,TRBJ1-5,TRBV6-1,-,-,ASSESGPNQPQH
10,TRBJ1-2,TRBV10-3,TRBD1,-,AAGTDPYGYT
10,TRBJ2-7,TRBV2,-,-,ASSVSSYEQY
15,TRBJ2-6,TRBV14,-,-,ASSQGSEVTGANVLT
12,TRBJ1-1,TRBV5-4,-,-,ASSLKTANTEAF